This T cell receptor (beta chain) is drawn from a study of cytotoxic CD8 clonotypes in ibrutinib-treated CLL. General observations from the study: Few clonotypes were public, and these shrank or held steady under treatment. Clonality rose at ibrutinib response, held steady in sustained remission, and fell toward baseline at progression.

Roughly 2 micrograms of genomic DNA (from cryopreserved PBMCs) were used for TCR beta libraries. The intended depth for sequencing was 1 in 200,000 to 1 in 1 million T cells. The data were produced by immunoSEQ multiplex PCR, yet TCRdb's version contains in-frame clones alone and is incomplete. The profile shows about 310,000 clones, around four fifths of them singletons. This clone was detected once. Its target is unknown. Trimming stripped 5 bases from V and 1 base from J, with 9 bases between. The germline CDR1 and CDR2 sequences are SGHAT and FQNNGV. The CDR3 totals 14 residues. This sequence was found in a human donor with chronic lymphocytic leukemia. Sequenced material: PBMCs, taken before ibrutinib treatment. This chain links TRBV11-2 with TRBJ1-3; tentative D call: TRBD1 (6 bases). The CDR3 bases are TGTGCCAGCAGCCGTCAGGGGTCTGGAAACACCATATATTTT. Protein: CASSRQGSGNTIYF.